The clone carrying this TCR beta chain was counted once. Trimming at V came to 0 bases and at J to 6 bases, leaving 8 bases not matched to a gene. Germline V gene sequence: CDR1 LGHNA, CDR2 YNFKEQ. The CDR3 extends over 17 amino acids. The sample belongs to a study of OX40 agonist ivuxolimab in advanced cancers. Study context: Previous treatment with anti-PD-1, anti-PD-L1 or anti-CTLA-4 therapy was allowed; 40% had received some.

Repertoires were generated with immunoSEQ multiplex PCR, while TCRdb's copy carries only in-frame clones and drops some. The sample consists of some 62,000 clones, around 90% of them appearing once. This TCR derives from an adult with an advanced solid tumor such as melanoma, head and neck, liver or kidney cancer. The chain has TRBV4-2 and TRBJ2-1, with 10 bases matching TRBD2. The material sequenced was CD4+ or CD8+ T cells sorted from blood, taken in a trial of the OX40 agonist ivuxolimab. The CDR3 is CASSQDRGSGRVNEQFF. In nucleotides, the CDR3 is TGTGCCAGCAGCCAAGATCGGGGCAGCGGGAGGGTCAATGAGCAGTTCTTC.